This TCR beta chain emerged from a study of blood T cell repertoires in COVID-19. Whole-study context: Samples representing acute and convalescent COVID-19 were sourced from the United States, Italy and Spain. Sample material is recorded as cDNA or gDNA derived from T cells, B-cell-depleted T cells, or PBMCs.

CDR1 and CDR2 from the germline V gene are ENHRY and SYGVKD. The CDR3 covers 19 residues. V lost 0 bases and J lost 0, with 15 bases in between. In the original workflow: Scientists estimated how many nucleated cells there were by amplifying reference gene primers. Generated by immunoSEQ multiplex PCR, the TCRdb table keeps only in-frame clones and is missing some. That table is the source of V, J and clone size, and D and trimming were worked out from the DNA. Found here are hundreds of thousands of clones, 70% to 90% of them singletons; the top ten hold about 0.91%. Sequencing was performed on peripheral blood. The rearrangement joins TRBV10-3 to TRBJ2-6; TRBD1 is a possible D gene (6 bases). This receptor was identified in a man aged 40-49 years with acute or convalescent COVID-19. CDR3 bases: TGTGCCATCAGTGAGTCGATCGTACAGGGTGGCTCTGGGGCCAACGTCCTGACTTTC. Amino acids: CAISESIVQGGSGANVLTF.